A selection of T cell receptor beta chains follows, all from one sample in a study of T cell responses to AZD1222 COVID-19 vaccine. The data were produced by immunoSEQ multiplex PCR, yet TCRdb's version contains in-frame clones alone and is incomplete. The sample comprises 150,000 or so clones, 82% of which are singletons, and about 4% rests with the top ten. The sequenced sample was peripheral blood, obtained on day 0 of MenACWY control vaccination. All receptors come from an adult in good health. CDR3s include the opening cysteine and the closing phenylalanine or tryptophan. D genes are given only for firm matches. Size values are once, few and many counts, or a class for expanded clones, and some rows have none.

j_call,v_call,d_call,clone_size,cdr3_aa,cdr3_nt
TRBJ2-7,TRBV7-8,NA,NA,CASSSIEGRTYEQYF,TGTGCCAGCAGCTCAATAGAGGGGAGAACCTACGAGCAGTACTTC
TRBJ2-4,TRBV27,NA,NA,CASSLAGLAKNIQYF,TGTGCCAGCAGTTTGGCAGGGTTAGCCAAAAACATTCAGTACTTC
TRBJ1-1,TRBV7-2,TRBD1,NA,CASSAGTANTEAFF,TGTGCCAGCAGCGCCGGGACAGCGAACACTGAAGCTTTCTTT
TRBJ1-5,TRBV27,NA,NA,CASSHRHSNQPQHF,TGTGCCAGCAGTCACAGGCATAGCAATCAGCCCCAGCATTTT
TRBJ1-3,TRBV7-9,NA,NA,CASSLLGTLSGNTIYF,TGTGCCAGCAGCTTACTCGGGACTCTCTCTGGAAACACCATATATTTT
TRBJ1-3,TRBV6-5,NA,NA,CASSEMGLSGNTIYF,TGTGCCAGCAGCGAGATGGGCCTCTCTGGAAACACCATATATTTT
TRBJ1-1,TRBV19,NA,once,CASTAGLNTEAFF,TGTGCCTCCACTGCAGGGCTGAACACTGAAGCTTTCTTT
TRBJ1-2,TRBV4-2,NA,NA,CASSQDATLYDYTF,TGTGCCAGCAGCCAAGATGCCACCCTTTATGACTACACCTTC
TRBJ1-6,TRBV6-5,TRBD1,NA,CASSSGQGLAPLHF,TGTGCCAGCAGTTCGGGACAGGGGTTGGCACCCCTCCACTTT
TRBJ2-6,TRBV7-9,TRBD1,NA,CASSPDRAGANVLTF,TGTGCCAGCAGCCCGGACAGGGCCGGGGCCAACGTCCTGACTTTC
TRBJ2-2,TRBV24-1,NA,NA,CATSRGGWTGELFF,TGTGCCACCAGTCGTGGGGGCTGGACCGGGGAGCTGTTTTTT
TRBJ2-3,TRBV3-1/TRBV3-2,NA,NA,CASSQDGGGGPDTQYF,TGTGCCAGCAGCCAAGATGGGGGCGGGGGTCCAGATACGCAGTATTTT
TRBJ1-4,TRBV7-9,NA,NA,CASSPIGATNEKLFF,TGTGCCAGCAGCCCCATCGGGGCAACTAATGAAAAACTGTTTTTT
TRBJ1-2,TRBV11-3,NA,few,CASSSRGPGGDYGYTF,TGTGCCAGCAGCTCGCGGGGTCCGGGGGGTGACTATGGCTACACCTTC
TRBJ2-1,TRBV10-3,NA,NA,CAISELDEQFF,TGTGCCATCAGTGAGCTTGATGAGCAGTTCTTC
TRBJ2-3,TRBV11-2,NA,NA,CASSSPPTDTQYF,TGTGCCAGCAGCTCCCCCCCCACAGATACGCAGTATTTT
TRBJ1-6,TRBV21-1,NA,NA,CASSKVTGSPLHF,TGTGCCAGCAGCAAAGTAACGGGTTCACCCCTCCACTTT
TRBJ1-3,TRBV9,NA,NA,CASSVQVAAKGGNTIYF,TGTGCCAGCAGCGTACAAGTGGCGGCGAAGGGGGGAAACACCATATATTTT
TRBJ2-4,TRBV19,TRBD1,NA,CASKVFGTGWEDIQYF,TGTGCCAGTAAGGTCTTCGGGACAGGGTGGGAAGACATTCAGTACTTC
TRBJ2-7,TRBV10-3,TRBD1,NA,CAISESAGQGAKEQYF,TGTGCCATCAGTGAGTCGGCCGGACAGGGGGCGAAGGAGCAGTACTTC